Here is one TCR beta chain with its context. Germline lookup yields CDR1 SEHNR and CDR2 FQNEAQ (reference sequence). The CDR3 contains 16 residues. The V end was cut by 2 bases, the J end by 5 bases, with 16 bases between. In the original analysis: It was from reference gene primer amplification that nucleated cell counts were estimated. Sequencing used immunoSEQ multiplex PCR; TCRdb keeps in-frame clones, though not all of them. V, J and clone size are those of that table, while D and trimming were read from the DNA. The sample gives approximately 170,000 clones, approximately 85% of which show up once; less than 3% is in the top ten. This record belongs to a study of blood T cell repertoires in COVID-19. Study in general: PBMCs, B-cell-depleted T cells, or T cells were the source of the cDNA or gDNA that made up the material.

The Seattle site enrolled patients during active infection and followed them longitudinally. This receptor was identified in a woman older than 75 with COVID-19, enrolled during active disease. This chain links TRBV7-9 with TRBJ2-1; weak D call: TRBD1 (5 bases). Specimen: peripheral blood. CDR3 coding DNA: TGTGCCAGCAGCTTACCCCCTGGGGCTCTGGACAATGAGCAGTTCTTC. It encodes CASSLPPGALDNEQFF.